These 9 T cell receptor beta chains came from one sample sequenced in a study of cytomegalovirus exposure and HLA in healthy donors. The repertoire was sequenced with immunoSEQ multiplex PCR; TCRdb's copy has only in-frame clones and lacks some. Here the sample spans about 120,000 clones, more than 75% being singletons. The sample consisted of PBMCs. The receptors were sampled from a woman aged 18-29 years in good health and CMV-seropositive.

The chain is built from TRBV29-1 and TRBJ2-2, with 10 bases that match TRBD2. This CDR3 has 14 amino acids. Germline V gives CDR1 SQVTM, CDR2 ANQGSEA. Trimming cost V 7 bases and J 6 bases; bases outside gene matches: 8. The chain's CDR3 is CSAQAGGLAGELFF. CDR3 sequence (DNA): TGCAGCGCTCAAGCGGGAGGGCTGGCCGGGGAGCTGTTTTTT.

The rearrangement links TRBV4-3 to TRBJ2-1, with TRBD2 matching 14 bases. This CDR3 contains 18 residues. The junction had 8 bases not matched to a gene; V was cut back by 0 bases and J by 7 bases. Per germline, CDR1 LGHNA and CDR2 YSLEER. CDR3 region: CASSQEATSGRDVNEQFF. As DNA, the CDR3 is TGCGCCAGCAGCCAAGAAGCGACTAGCGGGAGGGACGTGAATGAGCAGTTCTTC.

The chain uses TRBV11-3 and TRBJ2-1; the D gene is possibly TRBD2 (6 bases). There are 17 residues in the CDR3. Germline loops: CDR1 SGHNT, CDR2 YENEEA. V was clipped by 0 bases and J by 0 bases, with 12 bases between them. The CDR3 protein is CASSLDRVGSSYNEQFF. The CDR3 DNA follows: TGTGCCAGCAGCTTAGATCGTGTCGGGAGCTCCTACAATGAGCAGTTCTTC. The full variable domain, completed using reference TRBV11-3 and TRBJ2-1, is EAGVVQSPRYKIIEKKQPVAFWCNPISGHNTLYWYLQNLGQGPELLIRYENEEAVDDSQLPKDRFSAERLKGVDSTLKIQPAELGDSAVYLCASSLDRVGSSYNEQFFGPGTRLTVL.

The chain recombines TRBV6-4 with TRBJ1-2, with no clear D. Between the trimmed V and J ends, which lost 1 base and 6 bases, there was a span of 3 bases. CDR1 MRHNA and CDR2 SNTAGT come from the germline V gene. This CDR3 is built from 11 residues. The CDR3 spells CASSDFNGYTF. In nucleotides, the CDR3 is TGTGCCAGCAGTGACTTCAATGGCTACACCTTC.

The chain has TRBV18 and TRBJ2-5; D might be TRBD1 (6 bases). The V end was cut by 2 bases, the J end by 1 base, with 8 bases between. Germline V gene lookup returns CDR1 KGHSH and CDR2 LQKENI. The CDR3 spans 14 residues. CDR3 bases: TGTGCCAGCTCACCATGGGACACCCAAGAGACCCAGTACTTC. Translated, it gives CASSPWDTQETQYF.

The CDR3 here is CASSFNRGGAGYTF. The CDR3 DNA reads TGTGCCAGCAGCTTCAATAGAGGGGGTGCGGGCTACACCTTC. The rearrangement links TRBV13 to TRBJ1-2; weak D call: TRBD1 (6 bases). Trimming left V 3 bases short and J 8 bases short, with 16 bases between. This CDR3 spans 14 amino acids. Germline V lookup: CDR1 PRHDT, CDR2 FYEKMQ (reference sequence). The variable domain in full, completed from reference TRBV13 and TRBJ1-2, reads AAGVIQSPRHLIKEKRETATLKCYPIPRHDTVYWYQQGPGQDPQFLISFYEKMQSDKGSIPDRFSAQQFSDYHSELNMSSLELGDSALYFCASSFNRGGAGYTFGSGTRLTVV.

This chain links TRBV5-1 with TRBJ2-3, with 11 bases lining up with TRBD2. This CDR3 comprises 15 residues. With 2 bases clipped from V and 3 bases from J, the junction kept 2 bases outside the gene matches. CDR1 is SGHRS and CDR2 is YFSETQ in the germline V gene. The CDR3 DNA follows: TGCGCCAGCAGCTTCGGGACTAGCGGAACAGATACGCAGTATTTT. Protein sequence: CASSFGTSGTDTQYF.

This clone was recorded a few times. V and J are TRBV30 and TRBJ1-2; possible D gene TRBD1, 5 bases. Deletions cut 0 bases from V and 4 bases from J, with 12 bases between. The CDR3 extends over 14 amino acids. The germline CDR1 and CDR2 sequences are GTSNPN and SVGIG (reference sequence). CDR3 in DNA: TGTGCCTGGAGTGTAGGGCGGACATTCTATGGCTACACCTTC. Amino acid sequence: CAWSVGRTFYGYTF.

This sequence joins TRBV11-3 and TRBJ2-3; D is possibly TRBD2 (6 bases). The CDR3 sequence is 15 residues long. V shed 5 bases and J shed 1 base, with 13 bases lying between them. The germline gives CDR1 SGHNT, CDR2 YENEEA. The CDR3 bases are TGTGCCAGCAGCATCGGGGGAGAGGGCACAGATACGCAGTATTTT. Its translation: CASSIGGEGTDTQYF.